Below are 20 T cell receptor beta chains sequenced from a single sample in a study of sequential checkpoint blockade in melanoma. As to treatment: randomized to nivolumab then ipilimumab (arm A) or the reverse (arm B). Data came from immunoSEQ multiplex PCR; TCRdb stores just in-frame clones and leaves some out. The table shows about 13,000 clones, with around 80% occurring only once. The sequences come from CD8+ T cells sorted from blood (inferred from file names), collected from a patient given nivolumab and ipilimumab in sequence. These receptors were collected from a human donor with melanoma.

The gene calls are TRBV29-1 and TRBJ1-1; D might be TRBD1 (5 bases). The V and J ends lost 4 bases and 1 base respectively, with 16 bases between them. The CDR3 totals 15 residues. The V gene's germline CDR1 is SQVTM and CDR2 ANQGSEA. The CDR3, as DNA: TGCAGCGTTGGTTGGGGGGGAGAATGGAACACTGAAGCTTTCTTT. This sequence encodes CSVGWGGEWNTEAFF.

The gene calls are TRBV7-9 and TRBJ2-1; unclear D gene. Per the germline V gene, CDR1 is SEHNR and CDR2 is FQNEAQ (reference sequence). The ends were cut back, 0 bases at V and 0 bases at J, with 6 bases in the middle. The CDR3 is made up of 15 amino acids. The DNA for the CDR3 is TGTGCCAGCAGCTTAGCTGTCGGCTCCTACAATGAGCAGTTCTTC. Its translation: CASSLAVGSYNEQFF.

The chain has TRBV14 and TRBJ1-6; 12 nucleotides line up with TRBD1. Germline CDR1 and CDR2: SGHDN and FVKESK. The CDR3 is made up of 16 amino acids. Unmatched junction bases numbered 10, after V lost 7 bases and J lost 9 bases. The CDR3 spells CASIPRDRGHGSPLHF. The CDR3 region has the DNA TGTGCCAGCATCCCCCGGGACAGGGGGCATGGTTCACCCCTCCACTTT.

This clone is labeled as large. The V call is TRBV28, the J call TRBJ2-7; 11 nucleotides agree with TRBD2. With 6 bases clipped from V and 2 bases from J, the junction kept 9 bases outside the gene matches. The CDR3 is made up of 16 amino acids. Germline V gene sequence: CDR1 MDHEN, CDR2 SYDVKM. CDR3: CASRFIGSGRAYEQYF. The DNA of the CDR3 is TGTGCCAGCAGATTTATCGGTAGCGGGAGGGCCTACGAGCAGTACTTC.

The chain carries TRBV18 and TRBJ2-1; 11 bases agree with TRBD2. Per germline, CDR1 KGHSH and CDR2 LQKENI. Germline trimming cut 0 bases from V and 3 bases from J; bases unmatched to any gene: 1. This CDR3 has 16 amino acids. The DNA of the CDR3 is TGTGCCAGCTCACCACCTGGGACTAGCGGCTACAATGAGCAGTTCTTC. It is translated as CASSPPGTSGYNEQFF.

This clone occurred a few times. CDR3 sequence reads: CASSSIVGGLNQPQHF. The CDR3 DNA follows: TGTGCCAGCAGCTCTATAGTGGGGGGACTAAATCAGCCCCAGCATTTT. The chain carries TRBV7-2 and TRBJ1-5, with D possibly being TRBD1 (5 bases). Germline values: CDR1 SGHTA, CDR2 FQGNSA. The CDR3 extends over 16 amino acids. The V end lost 4 bases, the J end lost 4 bases, and 17 bases lay between the germline ends.

The chain links TRBV4-1 to TRBJ2-7; 9 bases fit TRBD1. CDR1 MGHRA and CDR2 YSYEKL come from the germline V gene. V lost 1 base and J lost 4; bases outside the gene matches: 5. CDR3 length: 15 residues. The CDR3 bases are TGCGCCAGCAGCCAAGGGTTCGGGACAGGGTACGAGCAGTACTTC. Encoded protein: CASSQGFGTGYEQYF.

Only one count was recorded for this clone. Other nucleotide sequences in the sample specify the same CDR3. V gene TRBV9 combines with J gene TRBJ2-5, with D possibly being TRBD1 (6 bases). CDR1 and CDR2 from the germline V gene are SGDLS and YYNGEE. V was clipped by 0 bases and J by 3 bases, with 9 bases between them. The length of the CDR3 is 14 residues. The CDR3 is CASSVEYREETQYF. CDR3 coding DNA: TGTGCCAGCAGCGTAGAATACAGGGAAGAGACCCAGTACTTC.

The V gene is TRBV5-4, the J gene TRBJ1-1; 8 positions agree with TRBD1. Germline V gene sequence: CDR1 SGHNT, CDR2 YYREEE (reference sequence). The CDR3 spans 15 residues. V lost 4 bases to trimming and J lost 0 bases; unmatched junction nucleotides: 5. This CDR3 is CASSSTDRVNTEAFF. For the CDR3, the DNA is TGTGCCAGCAGCAGCACGGACAGGGTGAACACTGAAGCTTTCTTT.

This chain links TRBV27 with TRBJ2-1; 9 nucleotides align to TRBD2. The CDR3 length is 16 residues. The V and J ends lost 2 bases and 5 bases, in that order; junction bases with no gene match: 7. Looked up from germline, CDR1 is MNHEY and CDR2 is SMNVEV (reference sequence). CDR3 sequence reads: CASSLRSGRGDNEQFF. DNA of the CDR3: TGTGCCAGCAGTTTACGTAGCGGGAGAGGCGACAATGAGCAGTTCTTC.

The chain links TRBV6-5 to TRBJ2-1, with D uncertain. This CDR3 has 16 amino acids. CDR1 is MNHEY, CDR2 SVGAGI, per germline. V was pared by 2 bases and J by 0 bases, with 11 bases between. CDR3 DNA sequence: TGTGCCAGCAGTTACCGAGTACGGAGCTCCTACAATGAGCAGTTCTTC. It is translated as CASSYRVRSSYNEQFF.

The chain links TRBV28 to TRBJ1-5; tentatively, D is TRBD1 (5 bases). The length of the CDR3 is 10 residues. The V gene's germline CDR1 is MDHEN and CDR2 SYDVKM. Trimming cost V 8 bases and J 13 bases, with 12 bases left between them. CDR3 DNA sequence: TGTGCCAGCTCGTCTAGGACACAGCATTTT. It translates to CASSSRTQHF.

The chain uses TRBV29-1 and TRBJ2-2, with no clear D. The CDR3 loop spans 13 amino acids. Germline V gene lookup returns CDR1 SQVTM and CDR2 ANQGSEA. V was clipped by 4 bases and J by 1 base, with 7 bases between them. CDR3 DNA sequence: TGCAGCGTTGTTTACTTGAACACCGGGGAGCTGTTTTTT. As protein: CSVVYLNTGELFF.

The V call is TRBV6-1, the J call TRBJ2-7; D possibly corresponds to TRBD1 (6 bases). The CDR3 has 13 residues. Germline V gene sequence: CDR1 MNHNS, CDR2 SASEGT. Trimming shortened V by 8 bases and J by 6 bases, and 17 bases separated the two germline ends. The CDR3 DNA follows: TGTGCCAGCTTTGGGACAAGGGTGTTCGAGCAGTACTTC. It translates to CASFGTRVFEQYF.

As concerns this clone: The same CDR3 can be traced to other DNA sequences in this sample. The chain links TRBV4-2 to TRBJ2-7; 15 bases map to TRBD2. From germline, CDR1 is LGHNA and CDR2 YNFKEQ. V lost 4 bases, J lost 2 bases, and 9 bases stayed unmatched. The CDR3 is 18 residues long. CDR3 DNA: TGTGCCAGCAGCCCCCGGGGACTAGCGGGAGGTAGGCCCTACGAGCAGTACTTC. This translates into CASSPRGLAGGRPYEQYF.

This clone showed up just once. The chain uses TRBV9 and TRBJ2-7, with D tentatively TRBD2 (5 bases). V gave up 3 bases and J gave up 0 bases, with 10 bases separating them. CDR1 is SGDLS and CDR2 is YYNGEE in the germline V gene. The CDR3 is 14 amino acids. The CDR3 bases are TGTGCCAGCAGCGGGACTCCTAGCTCCTACGAGCAGTACTTC. Amino acids: CASSGTPSSYEQYF.

In nucleotides, the CDR3 is TGTGCCACCAGCGCTACGGGGAACCAGAATGAAAAACTGTTTTTT. It translates to CATSATGNQNEKLFF. The gene calls are TRBV15 and TRBJ1-4; D is unclear. Germline V gene data show CDR1 as LNHNV and CDR2 as YYDKDF (reference sequence). The CDR3 spans 15 residues. Trimming pared 5 bases from V and 5 bases from J, leaving 15 bases between.

The CDR3 loop reads CASSFSLNEQFF. Written as DNA, the CDR3 is TGTGCCAGCAGCTTCTCCTTGAATGAGCAGTTCTTC. The genes are TRBV5-8 and TRBJ2-1; unclear D gene. The CDR3 extends over 12 amino acids. In germline, CDR1 is SGHTS, CDR2 YDEGEE. V lost 2 bases to trimming and J lost 7 bases, with 7 bases between them. The variable domain in full, with the rest retrieved from reference TRBV5-8 and TRBJ2-1, is EAGVTQSPTHLIKTRGQQATLRCSPISGHTSVYWYQQALGLGLQFLLWYDEGEERNRGNFPPRFSGRQFPNYSSELNVNALELEDSALYLCASSFSLNEQFFGPGTRLTVL.

This clone was seen only a few times. The chain has TRBV19 and TRBJ2-7; TRBD1 agrees at 7 bases. Trimming took 5 bases from V and 4 from J; bases not matched to a gene: 14. The CDR3 is 16 residues long. In germline, CDR1 is LNHDA, CDR2 SQIVND (reference sequence). The CDR3 nucleotides are TGTGCCAGTAGTGGATTGGGACAGCGCAAGAATTACGAGCAGTACTTC. Translating gives CASSGLGQRKNYEQYF. The full variable domain, in which reference TRBV19 and TRBJ2-7 provide the parts outside the CDR3, is DGGITQSPKYLFRKEGQNVTLSCEQNLNHDAMYWYRQDPGQGLRLIYYSQIVNDFQKGDIAEGYSVSREKKESFPLTVTSAQKNPTAFYLCASSGLGQRKNYEQYFGPGTRLTVT.

The rearrangement links TRBV19 to TRBJ2-2; tentatively, D is TRBD2 (5 bases). This CDR3 contains 15 residues. Germline assignment: CDR1 LNHDA and CDR2 SQIVND (reference sequence). V dropped 6 bases and J dropped 7 bases, with 18 bases sitting between them. The chain's CDR3 is CASSSREYPIGELFF. For the CDR3, the DNA is TGTGCCAGTAGCTCCCGGGAATACCCAATCGGGGAGCTGTTTTTT. The full variable domain, with the rest looked up from reference TRBV19 and TRBJ2-2, is DGGITQSPKYLFRKEGQNVTLSCEQNLNHDAMYWYRQDPGQGLRLIYYSQIVNDFQKGDIAEGYSVSREKKESFPLTVTSAQKNPTAFYLCASSSREYPIGELFFGEGSRLTVL.